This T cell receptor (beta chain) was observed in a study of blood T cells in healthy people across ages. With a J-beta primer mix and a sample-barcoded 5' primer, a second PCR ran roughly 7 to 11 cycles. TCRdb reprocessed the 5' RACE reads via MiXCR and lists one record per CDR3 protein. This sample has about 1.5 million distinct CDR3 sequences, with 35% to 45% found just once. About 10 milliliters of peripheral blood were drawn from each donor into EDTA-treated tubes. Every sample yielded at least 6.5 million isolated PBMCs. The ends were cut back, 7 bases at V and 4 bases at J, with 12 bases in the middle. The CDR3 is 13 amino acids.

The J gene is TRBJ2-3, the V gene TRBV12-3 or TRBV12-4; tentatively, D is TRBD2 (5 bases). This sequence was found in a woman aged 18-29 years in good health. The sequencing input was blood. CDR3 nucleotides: TGTGCCAGCAACAGTGGGAGAGCAGATACGCAGTATTTT. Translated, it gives CASNSGRADTQYF.